This T cell receptor beta chain derives from a study of OX40 agonist ivuxolimab in advanced cancers. Sequencing was performed with immunoSEQ multiplex PCR; in TCRdb, only in-frame clones are kept and a portion is missing. Seen here are 80,000 or so clones, 86% observed once, and the top ten hold roughly 8%. The V and J ends lost 5 bases and 8 bases respectively, with 18 bases between them. CDR1 is SGHTA, CDR2 FQGNSA, per germline. This CDR3 is built from 15 residues. This clonotype originated in an adult with an advanced solid tumor such as melanoma, head and neck, liver or kidney cancer. The rearrangement uses TRBV7-2 and TRBJ1-4; no clear D gene. Sample: CD4+ or CD8+ T cells sorted from blood, taken in a trial of the OX40 agonist ivuxolimab. The CDR3 here is CASSPRTQTGEKLFF. For the CDR3, the DNA is TGTGCCAGCAGCCCCCGGACCCAGACGGGGGAAAAACTGTTTTTT.